One sample yielded the 21 T cell receptor beta chains listed below, sequenced in a study of metastatic and nonmetastatic thyroid tumors. TCRdb re-clonotyped the PCR reads via MiXCR. The data contain 25,000 to 35,000 clones, under 4.5% of them seen just once; the ten biggest clones take up roughly a fifth. Before thyroid surgery, none of the patients had received any treatment. Sequences were obtained from blood. The receptors were sampled from a female donor with papillary thyroid cancer or a benign thyroid nodule (not recorded which). Some clones in this sample may be carry-over from other donors' samples.

This clone was observed many times. The CDR3 region is CASSLGGLSYNEQFF. Here the CDR3 DNA reads TGCGCCAGCAGCTTGGGGGGGCTCTCCTACAATGAGCAGTTCTTC. This sequence joins TRBV5-1 and TRBJ2-1; tentative D call: TRBD1 (6 bases). Trimming removed 0 bases at V and 0 bases at J, with 7 bases between. Germline CDR1 SGHRS, CDR2 YFSETQ. This CDR3 region has 15 residues.

This clone occurred a few times. The rearrangement uses TRBV13 and TRBJ2-7, with D maybe TRBD2 (5 bases). Trimming stripped 5 bases from V and 2 bases from J, with 13 bases between. CDR3 length equals 14 residues. The germline V gene has CDR1 PRHDT and CDR2 FYEKMQ (reference sequence). CDR3 DNA: TGTGCCAGCAGCCCGGGGTCAGGAGCCTACGAGCAGTACTTC. Its translation: CASSPGSGAYEQYF.

The CDR3 loop reads CASSVEGRNTIYF. CDR3 nucleotides: TGTGCCAGCAGCGTGGAGGGCCGGAACACCATATATTTT. J is TRBJ1-3 and V is TRBV9, with D unresolved. Looked up from germline, CDR1 is SGDLS and CDR2 is YYNGEE. Trimming removed 2 bases from V and 7 bases from J, with 10 bases in between. There are 13 residues in the CDR3.

This clone occurred many times. The V gene is TRBV5-4, the J gene TRBJ1-1; D might be TRBD1 (5 bases). The CDR3 spans 14 residues. V dropped 0 bases and J dropped 3 bases, with 9 bases sitting between them. Germline-derived CDR1 and CDR2 are SGHNT and YYREEE (reference sequence). The DNA of the CDR3 is TGTGCCAGCAGCTTGGGGGGCGACGACACTGAAGCTTTCTTT. This gives the protein CASSLGGDDTEAFF. The entire variable domain, with the rest obtained from reference TRBV5-4 and TRBJ1-1, is as follows: ETGVTQSPTHLIKTRGQQVTLRCSSQSGHNTVSWYQQALGQGPQFIFQYYREEENGRGNFPPRFSGLQFPNYSSELNVNALELDDSALYLCASSLGGDDTEAFFGQGTRLTVV.

V usage is TRBV27 and J usage is TRBJ2-3; D gene unclear. The V and J ends lost 2 bases and 6 bases respectively, with 12 bases between them. The CDR3 sequence is 14 residues long. Per the germline V gene, CDR1 is MNHEY and CDR2 is SMNVEV (reference sequence). The CDR3 DNA is TGTGCCAGCAGTTTAAGCCCCGGGTCGGATACGCAGTATTTT. This gives the protein CASSLSPGSDTQYF.

In its sample, this clone was seen many times. The chain links TRBV14 to TRBJ2-3; no clear D gene. The CDR3 spans 13 residues. Germline V lookup: CDR1 SGHDN, CDR2 FVKESK. Trimming removed 0 bases at V and 5 bases at J, with 6 bases between. CDR3 sequence: CASSQELRDTQYF. In DNA, the CDR3 is TGTGCCAGCAGCCAAGAATTGAGAGATACGCAGTATTTT.

V and J are TRBV12-3 or TRBV12-4 and TRBJ2-2, with D perhaps matching TRBD1 (6 bases). The V gene lost 7 bases and the J gene lost 1 base, with 16 bases spanning the gap. The CDR3 has 16 residues. CDR3 protein: CASTEGVHGNTGELFF. The CDR3 nucleotides read TGTGCCAGCACCGAGGGGGTCCACGGGAACACCGGGGAGCTGTTTTTT.

This clone was seen ten or more times. The chain employs TRBV20-1 and TRBJ1-2; TRBD1 matches 8 bases. The V gene's germline CDR1 is DFQATT and CDR2 SNEGSKA (reference sequence). V dropped 0 bases and J dropped 8; count of bases not matched to a gene: 11. The CDR3 extends over 15 amino acids. The CDR3 loop reads CSARDTRQGAGGYTF. DNA of the CDR3: TGCAGTGCTAGAGATACCCGGCAGGGGGCGGGGGGCTACACCTTC.

The sample holds many counts of this clone. V gene TRBV30 combines with J gene TRBJ1-1; weak D call: TRBD1 (6 bases). CDR1 is GTSNPN and CDR2 is SVGIG in the germline V gene (reference sequence). This CDR3 is built from 11 residues. The V gene lost 2 bases and the J gene lost 7 bases, with 8 bases spanning the gap. The CDR3 DNA is TGTGCCTGGAGTCGGACAGATGAAGCTTTCTTT. Its translation: CAWSRTDEAFF.

This clone was seen more than once but under ten times. The chain couples TRBV20-1 to TRBJ2-7; 8 bases are shared with TRBD1. The CDR3 extends over 14 amino acids. Per the germline V gene, CDR1 is DFQATT and CDR2 is SNEGSKA (reference sequence). After removal of 5 bases from V and 2 bases from J, the junction contained 8 bases not matched to a gene. CDR3 sequence: CSARGQGGTYEQYF. CDR3 coding DNA: TGCAGTGCTCGCGGACAGGGCGGTACCTACGAGCAGTACTTC.

Turning to this clone: A read error may explain this, as a much larger clone is one base away. The rearrangement links TRBV6-2 or TRBV6-3 to TRBJ1-1; no clear D. CDR1 is MNHEY, CDR2 SVGEGT, per germline. The CDR3 extends over 10 amino acids. V lost 7 bases and J lost 5, with 5 bases in between. Here the CDR3 DNA reads TGTGCCAGCATACGGACTGAAGCTTTCTTT. It is translated as CASIRTEAFF.

Ten or more counts support this clone. This chain connects TRBV6-5 to TRBJ2-1; D is perhaps TRBD1 or TRBD2 (5 bases each). The V end was cut by 2 bases, the J end by 0 bases, with 20 bases between. In germline, CDR1 is MNHEY, CDR2 SVGAGI. This CDR3 contains 19 residues. CDR3 amino acids: CASSYPGRRRSSSYNEQFF. The CDR3 DNA reads TGTGCCAGCAGTTACCCGGGACGGCGACGGTCAAGCTCCTACAATGAGCAGTTCTTC.

There are many counts of this clone. The gene calls are TRBV6-1 and TRBJ1-2; maybe TRBD1 (6 bases). From germline, CDR1 is MNHNS and CDR2 SASEGT. This CDR3 is built from 14 residues. The V and J ends lost 4 bases and 2 bases respectively, with 11 bases between them. CDR3 in amino acids: CASSGRDINYGYTF. The DNA of the CDR3 is TGTGCCAGCAGTGGCCGGGACATCAACTATGGCTACACCTTC.

The rearrangement joins TRBV11-3 to TRBJ1-1; a weak D match, TRBD1 (5 bases). CDR3 length equals 14 residues. CDR1 is SGHNT, CDR2 YENEEA, per germline. V lost 5 bases and J lost 4, with 14 bases in between. CDR3 sequence: CASSNRQFSTEAFF. CDR3 DNA: TGTGCCAGCAGCAATAGACAGTTCTCCACTGAAGCTTTCTTT.

Sample share makes this clone medium-sized. The chain combines TRBV27 with TRBJ2-3; no clear D. CDR1 and CDR2 from the germline V gene are MNHEY and SMNVEV (reference sequence). This CDR3 is 16 amino acids long. V shed 5 bases and J shed 3 bases, with 18 bases lying between them. The chain's CDR3 is CASSPTWYMETDTQYF. CDR3 nucleotide sequence: TGTGCCAGCAGTCCTACGTGGTACATGGAAACAGATACGCAGTATTTT.

This clone was seen a handful of times. The chain couples TRBV6-1 to TRBJ2-2; TRBD1 matches 12 bases. The CDR3 extends over 15 amino acids. Per germline, CDR1 MNHNS and CDR2 SASEGT. V trimming: 6 bases; J trimming: 6 bases; junction bases outside the gene matches: 5. DNA for the CDR3: TGTGCCAGCAGGCAGGGACAGGGGGCCGCCGGGGAGCTGTTTTTT. Its protein product is CASRQGQGAAGELFF.

This clone was seen a handful of times. The gene calls are TRBV7-3 and TRBJ1-1, with D possibly TRBD1 on 6 matching bases. The V and J ends lost 5 bases and 1 base respectively, with 8 bases between them. The CDR3 totals 13 residues. Germline CDR1 SGHTA, CDR2 FQGTGA. CDR3 nucleotides: TGTGCCAGCAGCAGGGGACAGAACACTGAAGCTTTCTTT. It specifies CASSRGQNTEAFF.

This clone came up many times. The J gene is TRBJ1-1, the V gene TRBV7-3; D perhaps matches TRBD1 (5 bases). V was clipped by 3 bases and J by 5 bases, with 16 bases between them. Germline V gene data show CDR1 as SGHTA and CDR2 as FQGTGA. The CDR3 contains 15 residues. The CDR3 sequence: CASSFARAPLTEAFF. The CDR3 DNA is TGTGCCAGCAGCTTCGCCAGGGCCCCTTTGACTGAAGCTTTCTTT.

In this sample, this clone turned up many times. The chain uses TRBV20-1 and TRBJ2-7, with D perhaps TRBD2 (6 bases). This CDR3 region has 13 residues. V was clipped by 6 bases and J by 2 bases, with 14 bases between them. CDR1 is DFQATT and CDR2 is SNEGSKA in the germline V gene (reference sequence). The CDR3 nucleotides read TGCAGTGCCCCATTTGGGGGGACCTACGAGCAGTACTTC. Protein product: CSAPFGGTYEQYF.

This clone appeared a few times. One end of the junction is discordant with germline, which a read error may explain. The chain carries TRBV7-6 and TRBJ2-3, with D possibly TRBD2 on 6 matching bases. The CDR3 is made up of 16 amino acids. Per the germline V gene, CDR1 is SGHVS and CDR2 is FNYEAQ. As DNA, the CDR3 is TGCGCCAGCAGCTTAGCTCCAATAGCGGCCCCCGATACGCAGTATTTT. Residues: CASSLAPIAAPDTQYF.

Regarding this clone: The junction shows a germline mismatch at one end, possibly a read error. V and J are TRBV28 and TRBJ1-5, with no clear D. The CDR3 consists of 13 residues. Germline V CDR1 and CDR2: MDHEN, SYDVKM. This chain's CDR3 is CASRINRNQHQHF. In DNA form, the CDR3 reads TGTGCCAGCAGGATTAACCGTAATCAGCACCAGCATTTT.